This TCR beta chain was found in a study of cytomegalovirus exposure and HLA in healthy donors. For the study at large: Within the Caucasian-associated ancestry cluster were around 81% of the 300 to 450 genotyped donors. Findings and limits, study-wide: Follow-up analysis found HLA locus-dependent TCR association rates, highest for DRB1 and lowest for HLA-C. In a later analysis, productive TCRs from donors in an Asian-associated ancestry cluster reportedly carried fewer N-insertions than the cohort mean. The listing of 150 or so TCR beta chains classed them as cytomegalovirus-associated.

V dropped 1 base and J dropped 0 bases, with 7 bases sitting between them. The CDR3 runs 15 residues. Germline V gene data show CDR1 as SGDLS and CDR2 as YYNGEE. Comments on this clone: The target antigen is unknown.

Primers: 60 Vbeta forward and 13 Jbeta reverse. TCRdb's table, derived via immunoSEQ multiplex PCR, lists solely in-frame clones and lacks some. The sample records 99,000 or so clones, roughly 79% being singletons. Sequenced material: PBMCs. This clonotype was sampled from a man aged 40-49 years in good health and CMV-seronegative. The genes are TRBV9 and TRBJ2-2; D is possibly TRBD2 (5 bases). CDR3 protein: CASSVSGSNTGELFF. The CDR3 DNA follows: TGTGCCAGCAGCGTAAGCGGTTCGAACACCGGGGAGCTGTTTTTT.